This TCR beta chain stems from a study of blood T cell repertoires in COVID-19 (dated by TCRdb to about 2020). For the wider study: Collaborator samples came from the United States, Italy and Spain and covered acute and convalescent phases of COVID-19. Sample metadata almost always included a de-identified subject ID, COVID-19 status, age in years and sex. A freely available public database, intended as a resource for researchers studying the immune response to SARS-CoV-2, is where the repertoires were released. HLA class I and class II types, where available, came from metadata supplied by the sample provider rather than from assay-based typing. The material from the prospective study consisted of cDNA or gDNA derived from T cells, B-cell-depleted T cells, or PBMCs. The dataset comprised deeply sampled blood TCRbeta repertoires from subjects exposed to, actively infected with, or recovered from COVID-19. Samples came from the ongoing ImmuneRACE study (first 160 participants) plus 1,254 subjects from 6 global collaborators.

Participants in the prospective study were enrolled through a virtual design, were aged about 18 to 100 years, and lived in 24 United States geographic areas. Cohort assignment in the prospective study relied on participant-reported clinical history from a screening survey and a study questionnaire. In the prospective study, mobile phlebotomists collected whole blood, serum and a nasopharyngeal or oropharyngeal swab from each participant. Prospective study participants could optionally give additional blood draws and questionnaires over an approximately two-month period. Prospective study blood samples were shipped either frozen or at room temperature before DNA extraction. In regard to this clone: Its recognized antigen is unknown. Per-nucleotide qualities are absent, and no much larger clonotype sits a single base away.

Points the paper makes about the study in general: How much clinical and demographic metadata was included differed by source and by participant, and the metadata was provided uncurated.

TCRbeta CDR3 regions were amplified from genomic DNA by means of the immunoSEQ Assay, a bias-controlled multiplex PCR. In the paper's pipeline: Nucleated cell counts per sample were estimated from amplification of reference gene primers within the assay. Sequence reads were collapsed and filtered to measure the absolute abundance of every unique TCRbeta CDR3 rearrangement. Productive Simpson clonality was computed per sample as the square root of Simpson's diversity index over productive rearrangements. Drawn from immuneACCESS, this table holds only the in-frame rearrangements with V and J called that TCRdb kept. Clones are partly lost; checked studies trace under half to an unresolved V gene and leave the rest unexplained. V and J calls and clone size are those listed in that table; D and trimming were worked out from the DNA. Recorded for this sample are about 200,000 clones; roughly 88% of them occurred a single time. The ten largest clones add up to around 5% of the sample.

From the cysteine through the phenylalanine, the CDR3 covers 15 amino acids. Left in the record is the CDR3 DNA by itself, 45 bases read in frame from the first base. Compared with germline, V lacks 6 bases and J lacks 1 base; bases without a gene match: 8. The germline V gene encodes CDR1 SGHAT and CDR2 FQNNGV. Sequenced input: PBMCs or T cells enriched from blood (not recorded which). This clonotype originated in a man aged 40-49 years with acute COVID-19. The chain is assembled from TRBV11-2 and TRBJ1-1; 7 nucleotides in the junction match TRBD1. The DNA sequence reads TGTGCCAGCAGTCCAAACAGGGGTAAGAACACTGAAGCTTTCTTT. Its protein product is CASSPNRGKNTEAFF.